This TCR beta chain was sequenced in a study of blood T cell repertoires in COVID-19. Germline V gene lookup returns CDR1 LNHDA and CDR2 SQIVND (reference sequence). V trimming: 6 bases; J trimming: 6 bases; junction bases outside the gene matches: 4. This CDR3 contains 14 residues. Data came from immunoSEQ multiplex PCR; TCRdb stores just in-frame clones and leaves some out. The sample records under 400,000 clones, 87% being singletons. The sequenced sample was peripheral blood. The chain uses TRBV19 and TRBJ2-7, with 14 bases identical to TRBD2. This clonotype originated in a woman in her thirties with COVID-19, enrolled during active disease. The CDR3 loop reads CASSVGTSGSEQYF. CDR3 nucleotide sequence: TGTGCCAGTAGCGTTGGGACTAGCGGGAGCGAGCAGTACTTC.